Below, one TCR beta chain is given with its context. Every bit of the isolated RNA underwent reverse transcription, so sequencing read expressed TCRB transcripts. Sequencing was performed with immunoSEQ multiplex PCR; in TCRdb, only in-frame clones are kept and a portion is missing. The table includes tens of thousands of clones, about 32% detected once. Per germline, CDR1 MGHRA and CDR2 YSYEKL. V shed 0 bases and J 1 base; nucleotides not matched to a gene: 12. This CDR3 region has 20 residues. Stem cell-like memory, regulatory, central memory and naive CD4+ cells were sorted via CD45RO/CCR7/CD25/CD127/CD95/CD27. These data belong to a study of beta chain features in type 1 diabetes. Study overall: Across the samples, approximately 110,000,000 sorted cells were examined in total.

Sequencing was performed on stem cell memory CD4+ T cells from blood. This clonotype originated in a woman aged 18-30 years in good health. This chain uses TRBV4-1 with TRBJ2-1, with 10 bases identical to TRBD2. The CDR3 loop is CASSQEVSLAGDVSYNEQFF. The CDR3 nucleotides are TGCGCCAGCAGCCAAGAAGTGTCGCTAGCGGGAGACGTATCCTACAATGAGCAGTTCTTC.